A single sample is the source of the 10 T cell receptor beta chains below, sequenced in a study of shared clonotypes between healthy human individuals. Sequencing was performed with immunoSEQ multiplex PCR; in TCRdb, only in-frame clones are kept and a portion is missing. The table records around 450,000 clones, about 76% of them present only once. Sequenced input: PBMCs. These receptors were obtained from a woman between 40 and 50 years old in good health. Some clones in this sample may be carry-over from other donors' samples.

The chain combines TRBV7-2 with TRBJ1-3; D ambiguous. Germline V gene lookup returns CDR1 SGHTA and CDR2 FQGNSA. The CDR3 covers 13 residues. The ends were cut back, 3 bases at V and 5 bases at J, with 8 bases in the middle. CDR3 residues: CASSFYNRNTIYF. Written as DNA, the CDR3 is TGTGCCAGCAGCTTTTACAACCGAAACACCATATATTTT.

DNA for the CDR3: TGTGCCACCAGCCCGCATATAAGGGACGCCGGGGAGCTGTTTTTT. Its translation is CATSPHIRDAGELFF. This rearrangement joins TRBV15 to TRBJ2-2; D could derive from TRBD1 or TRBD2 (5 bases each). In germline, CDR1 is LNHNV, CDR2 YYDKDF (reference sequence). The CDR3 runs 15 residues. Trimming took off 5 bases at V and 6 bases at J, with 16 bases between the two ends. The variable domain in full, completed from reference TRBV15 and TRBJ2-2, reads DAMVIQNPRYQVTQFGKPVTLSCSQTLNHNVMYWYQQKSSQAPKLLFHYYDKDFNNEADTPDNFQSRRPNTSFCFLDIRSPGLGDTAMYLCATSPHIRDAGELFFGEGSRLTVL.

The CDR3 sequence: CASSTGGGGNQPQHF. Written as DNA, the CDR3 is TGTGCCAGCAGTACAGGGGGCGGGGGCAATCAGCCCCAGCATTTT. V gene TRBV28 combines with J gene TRBJ1-5; 9 positions agree with TRBD1. Germline loops: CDR1 MDHEN, CDR2 SYDVKM. This CDR3 spans 15 amino acids. With 5 bases clipped from V and 2 bases from J, the junction kept 4 bases outside the gene matches. The entire variable domain, with the rest obtained from reference TRBV28 and TRBJ1-5, is as follows: DVKVTQSSRYLVKRTGEKVFLECVQDMDHENMFWYRQDPGLGLRLIYFSYDVKMKEKGDIPEGYSVSREKKERFSLILESASTNQTSMYLCASSTGGGGNQPQHFGDGTRLSIL.

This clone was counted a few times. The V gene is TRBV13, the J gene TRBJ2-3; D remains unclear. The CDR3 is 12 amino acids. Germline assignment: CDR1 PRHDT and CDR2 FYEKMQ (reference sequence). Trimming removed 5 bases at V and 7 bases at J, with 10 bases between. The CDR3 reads CASSLPRNTQYF. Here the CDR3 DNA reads TGTGCCAGCAGCCTACCCAGGAATACGCAGTATTTT.

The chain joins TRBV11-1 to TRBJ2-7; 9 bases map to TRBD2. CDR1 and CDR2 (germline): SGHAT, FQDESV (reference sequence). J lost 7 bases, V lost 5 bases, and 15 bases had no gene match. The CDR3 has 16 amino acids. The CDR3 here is CASSPRASGIAGEQYF. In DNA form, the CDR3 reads TGTGCCAGCAGCCCGCGTGCTAGCGGGATTGCGGGTGAGCAGTACTTC.

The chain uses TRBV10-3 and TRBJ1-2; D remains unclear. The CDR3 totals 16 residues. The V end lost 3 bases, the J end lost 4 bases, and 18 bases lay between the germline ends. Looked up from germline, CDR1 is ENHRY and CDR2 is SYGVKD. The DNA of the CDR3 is TGTGCCATCAGTGACTTGAGGCTGTCGGGGATCTATGGCTACACCTTC. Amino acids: CAISDLRLSGIYGYTF.

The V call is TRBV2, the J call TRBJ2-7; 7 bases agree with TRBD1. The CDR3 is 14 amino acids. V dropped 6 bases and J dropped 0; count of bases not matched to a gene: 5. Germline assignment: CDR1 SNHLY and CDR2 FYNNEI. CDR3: CASRRQGISYEQYF. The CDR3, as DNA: TGTGCCAGCAGAAGACAGGGAATCTCCTACGAGCAGTACTTC.

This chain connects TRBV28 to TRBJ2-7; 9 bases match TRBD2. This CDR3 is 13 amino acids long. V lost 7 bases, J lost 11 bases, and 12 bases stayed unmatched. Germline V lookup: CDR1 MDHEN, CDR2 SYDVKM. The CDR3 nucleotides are TGTGCCAGCACTGCGGTAGCGGGAGTGGTTGAGTACTTC. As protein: CASTAVAGVVEYF.

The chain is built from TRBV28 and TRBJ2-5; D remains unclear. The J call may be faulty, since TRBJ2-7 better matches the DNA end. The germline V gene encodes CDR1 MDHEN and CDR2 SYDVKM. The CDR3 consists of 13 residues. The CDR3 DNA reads TGTGCCAGCAGTTTCGGCAGTGCCTACGAGCAGTACTTC. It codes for CASSFGSAYEQYF.

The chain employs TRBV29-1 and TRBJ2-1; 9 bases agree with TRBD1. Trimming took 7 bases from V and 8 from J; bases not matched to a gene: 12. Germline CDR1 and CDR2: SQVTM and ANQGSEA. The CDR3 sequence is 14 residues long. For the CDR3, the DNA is TGCAGCGCCGAGGACAGGGGTAAGGGTGATGAGCAGTTCTTC. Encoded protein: CSAEDRGKGDEQFF.